This T cell receptor beta chain comes out of a study of shared clonotypes between healthy human individuals. Study-wide context: Three CD4 naive, three CD4 memory, two CD8 naive and one CD8 memory plate were used per donor. Study findings and constraints: A limitation of the genetic and exposure-history diversity represented arose from few donors.

The study separated CD4+ cells into CD45RA+ naive and CD45RA-negative memory subsets. Libraries were prepared by immunoSEQ multiplex PCR; TCRdb keeps only in-frame clonotypes and omits some of them. The sample has 1.4 million to 1.5 million clones; around 95% are singletons. As regards this clone: Antigen unknown.

The germline V gene encodes CDR1 SGHTA and CDR2 FQGTGA. The CDR3 consists of 16 residues. Losses at the gene ends were 0 bases for V and 7 bases for J; bases not matched to a gene: 8. Sequencing was carried out using naive CD4+ T cells sorted from blood. Subset defined: CD45RA+ positively selected. The TCR was taken from a man younger than 45 in good health. The rearrangement joins TRBV7-3 to TRBJ2-1; 8 positions agree with TRBD1. This chain's CDR3 is CASSLTPGTGLNEQFF. In DNA form, the CDR3 reads TGTGCCAGCAGCTTAACCCCCGGGACAGGCTTAAATGAGCAGTTCTTC. Drawing the rest from reference TRBV7-3 and TRBJ2-1, the complete variable domain is GAGVSQTPSNKVTEKGKYVELRCDPISGHTALYWYRQSLGQGPEFLIYFQGTGAADDSGLPNDRFFAVRPEGSVSTLKIQRTERGDSAVYLCASSLTPGTGLNEQFFGPGTRLTVL.